The entry that follows covers one T cell receptor beta chain sequence. The repertoire was sequenced with immunoSEQ multiplex PCR; TCRdb's copy has only in-frame clones and lacks some. The sample comprises 10,000 to 13,000 clones, about 80% of which are singletons, and about 33% rests with the top ten. The V end lost 4 bases, the J end lost 6 bases, and 13 bases lay between the germline ends. The germline V gene encodes CDR1 SGHAT and CDR2 FQNNGV. CDR3 length: 14 residues. The data derive from a study of T cells in localized non-small cell lung cancer. The sample consisted of peripheral blood, taken before any cancer treatment. The chain recombines TRBV11-2 with TRBJ1-5, with a tentative D call TRBD1 (6 bases). The receptor was derived from a male donor aged 60 or older with stage I lung adenocarcinoma. CDR3 residues: CASSSAGVGQPQHF. CDR3 nucleotide sequence: TGTGCCAGCAGCTCCGCAGGGGTTGGTCAGCCCCAGCATTTT.